This T cell receptor beta chain is drawn from a study of T cell repertoires in cytomegalovirus infection (dated by TCRdb to about 2019). Concerning the study at large: Peptide stimulations targeted recently identified HLA-C-restricted CMV epitopes, whose presentation resists viral immunomodulation, together with well-studied HLA-B-restricted epitopes. The HLA type of each donor mattered for the analysis, because public TCR beta signatures pointed to carriage of CMV infection along with the matching HLA type.

In the paper's terms, the treatment or condition label means: in vitro stimulation with specific CMV peptide epitopes to enrich CMV-specific T cells. Concerning this clonotype itself: The antigen this receptor binds is unknown. Base qualities are missing; no much larger clone stands one base away.

On the study overall, not on this receptor specifically: The ex vivo response was dominated by HLA-C-restricted CMV-specific TCR beta clonotypes, and the single most frequent clonotype in two of eight donors was supplied by these HLA-C-restricted clonotypes. Cumulative frequency of public TCR beta family members discriminated carriers of CMV infection plus the relevant HLA type in this cohort and an independent roughly 330-donor cohort.

Its CDR3 holds 14 amino acids, cysteine through phenylalanine. Only CDR3 DNA remains: 42 bases, in frame from the first base. Trimming at the junction amounts to 1 base on V and 0 bases on J, and the germline ends lie 4 bases apart. Based on the germline V gene, the CDR1 and CDR2 sequences are LGHNT and FRNRAP. Data came from an Illumina HiSeq 1500. Through fastp at Q25 and MiXCR, TCRdb rebuilt clones from the public reads, retaining in-frame beta chains. Under each unique CDR3 protein, matching rows form one entry showing the most common genes and DNA. This sample comprises more than 250,000 distinct CDR3 sequences, around a quarter of them detected only once. The ten largest account for about 14% of the sample.

Rearrangement joined TRBV12-5 to TRBJ1-5; no D gene is confidently identified. The source material was cultured PBMCs, sampled from culture after CMV antigen stimulation. The sequence derives from a human donor in good health (CMV status not recorded). Some clones in this sample may be carry-over from other donors' samples. DNA sequence: TGTGCTAGTGGTTTGGCAGGTAGCAATCAGCCCCAGCATTTT. Its protein is CASGLAGSNQPQHF.